The rows below give T cell receptor beta chains drawn from one sample of a study of blood T cell repertoires in COVID-19. TCRdb keeps only in-frame clones here, not all; method: immunoSEQ multiplex PCR. The sample records tens of thousands of clones, 75% to 90% being singletons. Specimen: peripheral blood. Source of these receptors: a human donor in a cohort sampled during active COVID-19. CDR3s include the opening cysteine and the closing phenylalanine or tryptophan. Fields, in order: D gene, V gene, J gene, clone size, CDR3 DNA, CDR3 protein. A D gene is named only where the DNA matches it firmly. Size is stated for part of the rows, as once, few or many counts, or as a class when the clone is expanded.

>NA|TRBV21-1|TRBJ2-1|NA
TGTGCCAGCGCTAGCGGGAGGAGTACGTCCTACAATGAGCAGTTCTTC
CASASGRSTSYNEQFF
>TRBD2|TRBV4-1|TRBJ2-7|NA
TGCGCCAGCAGCCAACCCACGCTAGCGGGGTCCACCTACGAGCAGTACTTC
CASSQPTLAGSTYEQYF
>TRBD2|TRBV3-1/TRBV3-2|TRBJ2-1|NA
TGTGCCAGCAGCCAAGTCTTTTTTGGCGGGAGGGCCAGGGATGAGCAGTTCTTC
CASSQVFFGGRARDEQFF
>NA|TRBV19|TRBJ2-1|NA
TGTGCCAGTAGTATTCTTAAAGCGACCGAGCAGTTCTTC
CASSILKATEQFF
>NA|TRBV3-1/TRBV3-2|TRBJ1-1|NA
TGTGCCAGCAGCCAAGAAGTGCGGGGGACTGAAGCTTTCTTT
CASSQEVRGTEAFF
>NA|TRBV4-2|TRBJ2-2|few
TGTGCCAGCAGCCAAGGGACAGCGAACACCGGGGAGCTGTTTTTT
CASSQGTANTGELFF
>TRBD2|TRBV6-2/TRBV6-3|TRBJ2-3|NA
TGTGCCAGCAGTTACACTAGCGGGGGAACTCACCTCACAGATACGCAGTATTTT
CASSYTSGGTHLTDTQYF
>NA|TRBV24-1|TRBJ2-2|NA
TGTGCCACCAGTGATTTCCCGGGGTTTGCGAACACCGGGGAGCTGTTTTTT
CATSDFPGFANTGELFF
>NA|TRBV12-3/TRBV12-4|TRBJ2-7|NA
TGTGCCAGCACCTCTCCAGCGGAAGACGAGCAGTACTTC
CASTSPAEDEQYF
>TRBD1|TRBV6-1|TRBJ1-5|NA
TGTGCCAGCAGTGACAACAGGGGGAATCAGCCCCAGCATTTT
CASSDNRGNQPQHF
>NA|TRBV6-5|TRBJ2-1|NA
TGTGCCAGCAGTTACTCGGGTAGCGGAGCCCACAATGAGCAGTTCTTC
CASSYSGSGAHNEQFF
>TRBD2|TRBV4-1|TRBJ2-7|NA
TGCGCCAGCAGCCAAGGACCGGGGGGTCCCTACGAGCAGTACTTC
CASSQGPGGPYEQYF
>TRBD2|TRBV6-6|TRBJ2-1|NA
TGTGCCAGCAGTTACCCCTTAGCGGGAGGGCCTGATGAGCAGTTCTTC
CASSYPLAGGPDEQFF
>TRBD1|TRBV3-1/TRBV3-2|TRBJ2-5|NA
TGTGCCAGCAGCCCCAGTACAGGGGCCGGGGAGACCCAGTACTTC
CASSPSTGAGETQYF
>NA|TRBV5-1|TRBJ1-6|NA
TGCGCCAGCACCCCGGGCTATAATTCACCCCTCCACTTT
CASTPGYNSPLHF
>TRBD1|TRBV28|TRBJ2-6|NA
TGTGCCAGCAGTTTCAGACAGGGCCGAAGCTCTGGGGCCAACGTCCTGACTTTC
CASSFRQGRSSGANVLTF
>TRBD1|TRBV28|TRBJ1-2|NA
TGTGCCATTGAATGGGGCAGGGGGCTTTTGCGGTATGGCTACACCTTC
CAIEWGRGLLRYGYTF
>NA|TRBV5-1|TRBJ2-1|NA
TGCGCCAGCAGCCAGGGACAAACTCCACGCAATGAGCAGTTCTTC
CASSQGQTPRNEQFF
>NA|TRBV18|TRBJ1-1|NA
TGTGCCAGCTCACCTAGACAGGAATGGAACACTGAAGCTTTCTTT
CASSPRQEWNTEAFF
>TRBD1|TRBV27|TRBJ2-6|NA
TGTGCCAGCAGGAGGGGGACAGGGGGCACTGGGGCCAACGTCCTGACTTTC
CASRRGTGGTGANVLTF
>TRBD2|TRBV30|TRBJ2-7|NA
TGTGCCTGGAGCGCGGGAGGTCTCTACGAGCAGTACTTC
CAWSAGGLYEQYF
>NA|TRBV3-1/TRBV3-2|TRBJ2-7|NA
TGTGCCAGCAGCCGATCGGGTCCCTTCGAGCAGTACTTC
CASSRSGPFEQYF
>NA|TRBV10-3|TRBJ2-7|NA
TGTGCCATCAGTGAGCTCCCCTCGGGAACCTACGAGCAGTACTTC
CAISELPSGTYEQYF
>NA|TRBV11-2|TRBJ2-7|NA
TGTGCCAGCAGCTCCCCAATGGAGGGGGCCCCCTACGAGCAGTACTTC
CASSSPMEGAPYEQYF
>TRBD2|TRBV5-4|TRBJ2-3|NA
TGTGCCAGCAGCTTTAAGGCGGGAGCGGGGACAGATACGCAGTATTTT
CASSFKAGAGTDTQYF
>NA|TRBV28|TRBJ2-5|once
TGTGCCAGCAGGGCCCGGGGGAAAGAGACCCAGTACTTC
CASRARGKETQYF
>NA|TRBV5-6|TRBJ2-7|NA
TGTGCCAGCAGCCCTTGGAGAGACTACGAGCAGTACTTC
CASSPWRDYEQYF
>TRBD2|TRBV24-1|TRBJ2-2|once
TGTGCCACCAGTGATTTGCATGCGGGGGTAGGGACCGGGGAGCTGTTTTTT
CATSDLHAGVGTGELFF
>TRBD2|TRBV7-2|TRBJ2-1|NA
TGTGCCAGCAGCTTAGACACCCGACCGGACGGGAGGGCCCCCCATGAGCAGTTCTTC
CASSLDTRPDGRAPHEQFF
>NA|TRBV28|TRBJ2-2|NA
TGTGCCAGCAGTTCATTCGGGAGCGAGGGGACCGGGGAGCTGTTTTTT
CASSSFGSEGTGELFF
>TRBD2|TRBV6-2/TRBV6-3|TRBJ2-3|NA
TGTGCCAGCAGTTACTCGACTAGCGGGATGGGCACAGATACGCAGTATTTT
CASSYSTSGMGTDTQYF
>TRBD2|TRBV28|TRBJ2-3|NA
TGTGCCAGCAGTTTACCCCATCTTAGCGGGGTCCCAGATACGCAGTATTTT
CASSLPHLSGVPDTQYF
>NA|TRBV28|TRBJ1-2|NA
TGTGCCAGCAGTTTAAATTGGCCCATTAACTATGGCTACACCTTC
CASSLNWPINYGYTF
>TRBD1|TRBV19|TRBJ1-5|NA
TGTGCCAGTAGCCGCCCATACAGGGGGCTACTGCCCCAGCATTTT
CASSRPYRGLLPQHF
>TRBD2|TRBV7-3|TRBJ2-3|NA
TGTGCCAGCAGCCCGGGACTAGCGGGAGCTACGCAGTATTTT
CASSPGLAGATQYF
>TRBD1|TRBV5-1|TRBJ1-1|NA
TGCGCCAGCAGCTACGGACAGGGCCCAGGGGGTTTCTTT
CASSYGQGPGGFF
>TRBD1|TRBV12-3/TRBV12-4|TRBJ2-1|NA
TGTGCCAGCAGTGGGGACAGTTTGTATGAGCAGTTCTTC
CASSGDSLYEQFF
>TRBD2|TRBV28|TRBJ2-5|NA
TGTGCCAGCAGTTTATCGGCTAGCGGGAGTAAAGAGACCCAGTACTTC
CASSLSASGSKETQYF
>TRBD2|TRBV5-6|TRBJ2-7|NA
TGTGCCAGCAGCCCTTCGACTAGCGGGAGTTACGAGCAGTACTTC
CASSPSTSGSYEQYF
>TRBD1|TRBV10-2|TRBJ1-6|NA
TGCGCCAGCAGGGAGGGACAGACTAATTCACCCCTCCACTTT
CASREGQTNSPLHF
>NA|TRBV9|TRBJ2-3|NA
TGTGCCAGCAGCGTAGTCGGGAGTGGTGATACGCAGTATTTT
CASSVVGSGDTQYF
>TRBD1|TRBV5-6|TRBJ1-3|NA
TGTGCCAGCAGCGCCGGACAGGGATCTTGGGGAAACACCATATATTTT
CASSAGQGSWGNTIYF
>NA|TRBV5-1|TRBJ2-3|NA
TGCGCCAGCAGCTTGGCTACAGATACGCAGTATTTT
CASSLATDTQYF
>NA|TRBV6-5|TRBJ2-2|NA
TGTGCCAGCAGTTACTCGAACAGGGTCGTCGGGGAGCTGTTTTTT
CASSYSNRVVGELFF
>TRBD2|TRBV7-2|TRBJ2-7|few
TGTGCCAGCAGCCCCCGACTAGCGGGGGCCTCCTACGAGCAGTACTTC
CASSPRLAGASYEQYF
>TRBD2|TRBV6-2/TRBV6-3|TRBJ2-1|NA
TGTGCCAGCAGCCTACCGGGACTAGCGGACTCCTACAATGAGCAGTTCTTC
CASSLPGLADSYNEQFF
>NA|TRBV19|TRBJ2-3|NA
TGTGCCAGTAGTGTGGCCGGGAGTTTAAGAGGGGATACGCAGTATTTT
CASSVAGSLRGDTQYF
>TRBD1|TRBV3-1/TRBV3-2|TRBJ2-5|NA
TGTGCCAGCAGCCCCCGACAGGGAAAGGGCCAAGAGACCCAGTACTTC
CASSPRQGKGQETQYF
>NA|TRBV28|TRBJ2-1|NA
TGTGCCAGCAGTTTGAGCCACGGGAATGAGCAGTTCTTC
CASSLSHGNEQFF
>NA|TRBV16|TRBJ2-3|NA
TGTGCCAGCAGCCAATTAGGGAGAACAGATACGCAGTATTTT
CASSQLGRTDTQYF
>TRBD1|TRBV19|TRBJ2-1|few
TGTGCCAGTAGTATTGGCAGGGGACAGGGTTGGAATGAGCAGTTCTTC
CASSIGRGQGWNEQFF
>NA|TRBV30|TRBJ2-1|once
TGCGCCGTGGACAAGCAGTTCTTC
CAVDKQFF